A single sample gave rise to the 28 T cell receptor beta chains below, sequenced in a study of blood T cell repertoires in COVID-19. Produced via immunoSEQ multiplex PCR; TCRdb's table is partial and in-frame only. The profile shows roughly 400,000 clones, approximately 91% of them singletons. What was sequenced was PBMCs or T cells enriched from blood (not recorded which). These receptors originate from a woman between 40 and 50 years old who had been exposed to COVID-19.

CDR3 DNA sequence: TGTGCCAGCAGTGAATTGCGCAGGGGGCTAGGGATCGACACTGAAGCTTTCTTT. Translation gives CASSELRRGLGIDTEAFF. This chain connects TRBV25-1 to TRBJ1-1, with 8 positions matching TRBD1. The CDR3 consists of 18 residues. Germline CDR1 and CDR2: MGHDK and SYGVNS. The trim removed 1 base at V and 3 bases at J, leaving 13 bases unmatched.

The chain links TRBV19 to TRBJ2-2, with D possibly TRBD1 on 5 matching bases. Looked up from germline, CDR1 is LNHDA and CDR2 is SQIVND (reference sequence). The CDR3 length is 15 residues. V dropped 3 bases and J dropped 0 bases, with 8 bases sitting between them. Written as DNA, the CDR3 is TGTGCCAGTAGTATCTGGGGCACGAACACCGGGGAGCTGTTTTTT. Its protein product is CASSIWGTNTGELFF. Using reference TRBV19 and TRBJ2-2 for the parts outside the CDR3, the full variable domain is DGGITQSPKYLFRKEGQNVTLSCEQNLNHDAMYWYRQDPGQGLRLIYYSQIVNDFQKGDIAEGYSVSREKKESFPLTVTSAQKNPTAFYLCASSIWGTNTGELFFGEGSRLTVL.

The chain combines TRBV3-1 (or the pseudogene TRBV3-2) with TRBJ1-2; the D is unclear. This CDR3 is 16 amino acids long. CDR1 LGHDT and CDR2 YNNKEL come from the germline V gene (reference sequence). Trimming pared 0 bases from V and 1 base from J, leaving 12 bases between. This CDR3 reads CASSQDFSGFNYGYTF. The CDR3 DNA is TGTGCCAGCAGCCAAGATTTCTCAGGTTTTAACTATGGCTACACCTTC.

The chain carries TRBV5-1 and TRBJ1-5; weak D call: TRBD1 (6 bases). The V gene lost 2 bases and the J gene lost 3 bases, with 15 bases spanning the gap. CDR1 and CDR2 from the germline V gene are SGHRS and YFSETQ. There are 16 residues in the CDR3. The CDR3 region has the DNA TGCGCCAGCAGCTTAGGCCCACAGGGAACCAATCAGCCCCAGCATTTT. This encodes CASSLGPQGTNQPQHF.

V and J are TRBV12-3 or TRBV12-4 and TRBJ1-2; D gene ambiguous. V was trimmed by 1 base and J by 7 bases, leaving 7 bases between them. The length of the CDR3 is 12 residues. Here the CDR3 reads CASSLGRSGYTF. CDR3 nucleotides: TGTGCCAGCAGTTTAGGTCGGTCTGGCTACACCTTC.

The chain joins TRBV4-1 to TRBJ1-5; TRBD1 agrees at 9 bases. Germline V gene lookup returns CDR1 MGHRA and CDR2 YSYEKL. The J segment lost 3 bases and the V segment lost 4 bases, leaving 7 bases of the junction unmatched. This CDR3 has 16 residues. The CDR3, as DNA: TGCGCCAGCAGCCCGGGACAGGGAGGCTTCAATCAGCCCCAGCATTTT. It encodes CASSPGQGGFNQPQHF.

The sample holds a few counts of this clone. The chain has TRBV3-1 (or the pseudogene TRBV3-2) and TRBJ1-5; TRBD1 matches at 9 bases. The CDR3 is made up of 15 amino acids. Germline values: CDR1 LGHDT, CDR2 YNNKEL (reference sequence). V trimming: 1 base; J trimming: 4 bases; junction bases outside the gene matches: 2. CDR3 in amino acids: CASSQGGTGNQPQHF. The CDR3 bases are TGTGCCAGCAGCCAAGGGGGGACAGGGAATCAGCCCCAGCATTTT.

The chain couples TRBV10-3 to TRBJ2-3; possible D gene TRBD2, 6 bases. V was shortened by 3 bases and J by 1 base, with 17 bases between the two germline ends. The length of the CDR3 is 17 residues. Per the germline V gene, CDR1 is ENHRY and CDR2 is SYGVKD. The CDR3 nucleotides are TGTGCCATCAGTGACCCCCACATGGGGGAGGGCACAGATACGCAGTATTTT. Protein: CAISDPHMGEGTDTQYF.

J is TRBJ1-4 and V is TRBV10-2, with D tentatively TRBD1 (6 bases). Germline CDR1 reads WSHSY; CDR2 reads SAAADI. Trimming left V 5 bases short and J 6 bases short, with 10 bases between. The CDR3 sequence is 13 residues long. The CDR3 nucleotides read TGCGCCAGCAGTCCGGACAGATATGAAAAACTGTTTTTT. It codes for CASSPDRYEKLFF.

The chain links TRBV10-1 to TRBJ1-6, with D unresolved. Germline CDR1 reads WNHNN; CDR2 reads SYGVQD (reference sequence). Trimming left V 0 bases short and J 9 bases short, with 6 bases between. The CDR3 covers 13 residues. The CDR3 bases are TGCGCCAGCAGTGAGTCGGCGGCTTCACCCCTCCACTTT. It is translated as CASSESAASPLHF.

The chain links TRBV4-1 to TRBJ1-6; no clear D. V gave up 4 bases and J gave up 9 bases, with 19 bases separating them. This CDR3 has 16 residues. CDR1 is MGHRA and CDR2 is YSYEKL in the germline V gene. In DNA, the CDR3 is TGCGCCAGCAGCCGATCTGCGTTTGCGACGGGTTCACCCCTCCACTTT. It yields the protein CASSRSAFATGSPLHF.

The genes are TRBV5-1 and TRBJ1-3; no clear D. V lost 0 bases and J lost 0, with 13 bases in between. Germline lookup yields CDR1 SGHRS and CDR2 YFSETQ. The CDR3 sequence is 17 residues long. CDR3 sequence reads: CASSLATGRSSGNTIYF. Here the CDR3 DNA reads TGCGCCAGCAGCTTGGCCACTGGCCGGAGCTCTGGAAACACCATATATTTT.

This sequence joins TRBV25-1 and TRBJ1-4; 7 bases align to TRBD1. Germline loops: CDR1 MGHDK, CDR2 SYGVNS. V lost 4 bases and J lost 5; bases outside the gene matches: 4. CDR3 length equals 14 residues. The DNA for the CDR3 is TGTGCCAGCAGTGGAGACAGGGCAAATGAAAAACTGTTTTTT. It yields the protein CASSGDRANEKLFF.

The chain carries TRBV27 and TRBJ2-7; 11 bases line up with TRBD2. The germline gives CDR1 MNHEY, CDR2 SMNVEV (reference sequence). J lost 5 bases, V lost 5 bases, and 8 bases had no gene match. This CDR3 is 15 amino acids long. The CDR3 sequence: CASSHTSGSNNEQYF. In nucleotides, the CDR3 is TGTGCCAGCAGTCACACTAGCGGGAGTAACAACGAGCAGTACTTC.

The genes are TRBV5-1 and TRBJ2-2; D is perhaps TRBD1 (6 bases). Germline values: CDR1 SGHRS, CDR2 YFSETQ. The CDR3 length is 15 residues. The ends were cut back, 4 bases at V and 2 bases at J, with 12 bases in the middle. For the CDR3, the DNA is TGCGCCAGCAGCACCGGACAGAGAAACACCGGGGAGCTGTTTTTT. This gives the protein CASSTGQRNTGELFF. The variable domain in full, completed from reference TRBV5-1 and TRBJ2-2, reads KAGVTQTPRYLIKTRGQQVTLSCSPISGHRSVSWYQQTPGQGLQFLFEYFSETQRNKGNFPGRFSGRQFSNSRSEMNVSTLELGDSALYLCASSTGQRNTGELFFGEGSRLTVL.

The chain carries TRBV18 and TRBJ2-1, with D perhaps TRBD2 (7 bases). The CDR3 has 17 amino acids. Germline V gene data show CDR1 as KGHSH and CDR2 as LQKENI. V was shortened by 0 bases and J by 2 bases, with 14 bases between the two germline ends. The CDR3 DNA is TGTGCCAGCTCACCACCGTCCGGCGGGGGCCCCTACAATGAGCAGTTCTTC. This encodes CASSPPSGGGPYNEQFF.

The rearrangement links TRBV19 to TRBJ2-3; TRBD2 matches 7 bases. The CDR3 has 13 residues. The germline CDR1 and CDR2 sequences are LNHDA and SQIVND (reference sequence). Trimming took 7 bases from V and 2 from J; bases not matched to a gene: 3. The CDR3 protein is CASKAGTTDTQYF. The CDR3 coding sequence is TGTGCCAGTAAAGCGGGGACCACAGATACGCAGTATTTT.

The gene calls are TRBV5-1 and TRBJ1-1, with TRBD1 as a possible D gene (5 bases). V was pared by 1 base and J by 8 bases, with 12 bases between. This CDR3 contains 13 residues. Germline loops: CDR1 SGHRS, CDR2 YFSETQ. The CDR3 sequence is CASSLTLQGEAFF. DNA for the CDR3: TGCGCCAGCAGCTTGACCCTTCAGGGCGAAGCTTTCTTT.

This sequence joins TRBV7-2 and TRBJ2-6; 14 nucleotides align to TRBD2. Germline CDR1 and CDR2: SGHTA and FQGNSA. The CDR3 contains 19 residues. The ends lost 5 bases at V and 3 bases at J; junction bases unmatched: 9. CDR3 sequence (DNA): TGTGCCAGCAGCCCAAGGGGACTAGCGGGAGCTAATGGGGCCAACGTCCTGACTTTC. It yields the protein CASSPRGLAGANGANVLTF.

The chain is built from TRBV18 and TRBJ1-3; D gene unclear. Looked up from germline, CDR1 is KGHSH and CDR2 is LQKENI. V lost 3 bases and J 4 bases, leaving 16 bases between the germline ends. This CDR3 comprises 16 residues. This chain's CDR3 is CASSPTVREIGNTIYF. Here the CDR3 DNA reads TGTGCCAGCTCACCCACGGTGCGGGAAATAGGAAACACCATATATTTT.

CDR3 sequence: CASSLHRSDYNSPLHF. The CDR3 nucleotides are TGCGCCAGCAGCTTGCACCGGTCCGATTATAATTCACCCCTCCACTTT. The chain employs TRBV5-1 and TRBJ1-6, with no clear D. Between the trimmed V and J ends, which lost 1 base and 4 bases, there was a span of 12 bases. This CDR3 region has 16 residues. CDR1 is SGHRS and CDR2 is YFSETQ in the germline V gene.

The chain uses TRBV7-3 and TRBJ2-1, with TRBD2 identical over 11 bases. V shed 5 bases and J 10 bases; nucleotides not matched to a gene: 16. The CDR3 consists of 17 residues. Germline V CDR1 and CDR2: SGHTA, FQGTGA. The CDR3 sequence: CASSPPGTSGSLHEQFF. DNA for the CDR3: TGTGCCAGCAGCCCACCAGGAACTAGCGGGAGTTTGCACGAGCAGTTCTTC.

The chain is built from TRBV9 and TRBJ1-2; D unclear. This CDR3 has 15 residues. CDR1 is SGDLS and CDR2 is YYNGEE in the germline V gene. Trimming cost V 0 bases and J 3 bases, with 12 bases left between them. The CDR3 nucleotides are TGTGCCAGCAGCGTAGTCCGTGTACGCGACTATGGCTACACCTTC. This translates into CASSVVRVRDYGYTF.

This rearrangement joins TRBV5-6 to TRBJ2-7; D ambiguous. Trimming took off 2 bases at V and 6 bases at J, with 12 bases between the two ends. The germline V gene encodes CDR1 SGHDT and CDR2 YYEEEE. This CDR3 spans 13 amino acids. CDR3: CASSFVSGSEQYF. The CDR3, as DNA: TGTGCCAGCAGCTTCGTATCGGGTTCCGAGCAGTACTTC.

This clone appeared a single time. The gene calls are TRBV28 and TRBJ1-2, with 9 bases identical to TRBD1. V was clipped by 5 bases and J by 8 bases; unmatched bases: 6. This CDR3 has 13 amino acids. Germline V gene sequence: CDR1 MDHEN, CDR2 SYDVKM. The CDR3, as DNA: TGTGCCAGCAGTAAGACAGGGGGAGAAGGCTACACCTTC. Its translation: CASSKTGGEGYTF.

The chain links TRBV12-3 or TRBV12-4 to TRBJ1-2; 7 positions match TRBD1. This CDR3 region has 13 residues. V was pared by 7 bases and J by 10 bases, with 12 bases of the junction left unmatched. The CDR3 nucleotides read TGTGCCAGCACTAACCAGGGGACAGCTCCCTACACCTTC. It translates to CASTNQGTAPYTF.

This clone has just a few counts. J is TRBJ2-1 and V is TRBV3-1 (or the pseudogene TRBV3-2); D is undetermined. The CDR3 is 13 residues long. CDR1 LGHDT and CDR2 YNNKEL come from the germline V gene (reference sequence). V lost 1 base, J lost 5 bases, and 6 bases lay in between. CDR3 coding DNA: TGTGCCAGCAGCCAAGGACTGAACAATGAGCAGTTCTTC. Protein product: CASSQGLNNEQFF.

V is TRBV19 and J is TRBJ2-3; TRBD2 aligns across 15 bases. The CDR3 totals 16 residues. V lost 4 bases and J lost 5; bases outside the gene matches: 4. From germline, CDR1 is LNHDA and CDR2 SQIVND (reference sequence). The CDR3 reads CASSTTGLAGGDTQYF. The CDR3 DNA follows: TGTGCCAGTAGTACGACGGGACTAGCGGGAGGAGATACGCAGTATTTT.